The T cell receptor (beta chain) under discussion was sequenced for a study of blood T cell repertoires in COVID-19. Study background: Acute and convalescent COVID-19 specimens originated in the United States, Italy and Spain. PBMCs, B-cell-depleted T cells, or T cells were the source of the cDNA or gDNA that made up the material.

How the authors handled the data: Estimation of nucleated cell counts was performed using reference gene primer amplification. Method: immunoSEQ multiplex PCR; TCRdb's copy keeps in-frame clones and lacks some. Clone size and V and J calls were adopted from that table, with D and trimming inferred from the DNA. This repertoire shows around 130,000 clones, around 88% found once; its top ten account for around 17%. The length of the CDR3 is 15 residues. CDR1 is LNHDA, CDR2 SQIVND, per germline (reference sequence). V gave up 5 bases and J gave up 1 base, with 14 bases separating them. The clonotype was recovered from a woman aged 45-60 years who had recovered from COVID-19. What was sequenced was peripheral blood. This chain connects TRBV19 to TRBJ2-5; D perhaps matches TRBD1 (6 bases). In DNA, the CDR3 is TGTGCCAGTAGTTGGGGCCGGGACATCCAAGAGACCCAGTACTTC. This translates into CASSWGRDIQETQYF. The full variable domain, its missing parts supplied by reference TRBV19 and TRBJ2-5, is DGGITQSPKYLFRKEGQNVTLSCEQNLNHDAMYWYRQDPGQGLRLIYYSQIVNDFQKGDIAEGYSVSREKKESFPLTVTSAQKNPTAFYLCASSWGRDIQETQYFGPGTRLLVL.